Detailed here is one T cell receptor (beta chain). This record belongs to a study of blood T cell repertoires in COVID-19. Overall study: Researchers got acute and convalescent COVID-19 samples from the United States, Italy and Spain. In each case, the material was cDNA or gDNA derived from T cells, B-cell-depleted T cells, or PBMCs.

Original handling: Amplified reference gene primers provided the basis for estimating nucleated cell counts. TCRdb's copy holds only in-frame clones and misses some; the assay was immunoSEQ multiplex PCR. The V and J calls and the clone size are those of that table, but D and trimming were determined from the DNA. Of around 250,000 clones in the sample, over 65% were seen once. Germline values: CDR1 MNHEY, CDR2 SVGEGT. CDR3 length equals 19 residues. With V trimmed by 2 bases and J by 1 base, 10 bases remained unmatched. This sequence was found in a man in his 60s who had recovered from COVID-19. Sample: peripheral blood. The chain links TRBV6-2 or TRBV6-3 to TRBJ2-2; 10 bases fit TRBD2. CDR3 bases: TGTGCCAGCAGTTACCGGCTAGCGGGGGCGAATGTGAACACCGGGGAGCTGTTTTTT. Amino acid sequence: CASSYRLAGANVNTGELFF.